This T cell receptor beta chain was sequenced in a study of blood T cell repertoires in COVID-19. Participants were aged about 18 to 100 years from around 25 US areas. Participants' own reports of clinical history determined their cohort assignment. Each recovered donor of Cohort 3 presented with two negative PCRs, clearance, or symptom resolution. Original data processing: Reference gene primers were amplified, and this amplification served to estimate nucleated cell counts. Method: immunoSEQ multiplex PCR; TCRdb's copy keeps in-frame clones and lacks some. V and J calls and clone size are copied from that table; D and trimming were computed from the DNA. The sample records about 180,000 clones, 86% being singletons. There are 15 residues in the CDR3. CDR1 LNHDA and CDR2 SQIVND come from the germline V gene (reference sequence). V was clipped by 5 bases and J by 5 bases, with 18 bases between them.

Sequencing was performed on PBMCs or T cells enriched from blood (not recorded which). The TCR comes from a woman in her twenties or thirties who had recovered from COVID-19. This chain uses TRBV19 with TRBJ1-1; D might be TRBD1 (5 bases). The CDR3, as DNA: TGTGCCAGTAGTCCAGAAGGAGGGGCTCGAACTGAAGCTTTCTTT. Protein: CASSPEGGARTEAFF.